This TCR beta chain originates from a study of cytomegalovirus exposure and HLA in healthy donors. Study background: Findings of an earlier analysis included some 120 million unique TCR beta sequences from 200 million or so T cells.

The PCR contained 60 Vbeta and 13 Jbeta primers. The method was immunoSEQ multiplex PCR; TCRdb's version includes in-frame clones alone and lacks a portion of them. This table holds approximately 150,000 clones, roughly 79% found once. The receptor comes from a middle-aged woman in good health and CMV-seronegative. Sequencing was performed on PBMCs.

The CDR3 DNA reads TGTGCCAGCAGCTTAGGGGGCGGCGAGCAGTACTTC. As protein: CASSLGGGEQYF. This chain joins TRBV7-8 and TRBJ2-7, with a possible D match to TRBD1 (5 bases). With 1 base removed from V and 6 bases from J, the gap between germline ends came to 7 bases. The CDR3 totals 12 residues. CDR1 and CDR2 from the germline V gene are SGHVS and FQNEAQ.